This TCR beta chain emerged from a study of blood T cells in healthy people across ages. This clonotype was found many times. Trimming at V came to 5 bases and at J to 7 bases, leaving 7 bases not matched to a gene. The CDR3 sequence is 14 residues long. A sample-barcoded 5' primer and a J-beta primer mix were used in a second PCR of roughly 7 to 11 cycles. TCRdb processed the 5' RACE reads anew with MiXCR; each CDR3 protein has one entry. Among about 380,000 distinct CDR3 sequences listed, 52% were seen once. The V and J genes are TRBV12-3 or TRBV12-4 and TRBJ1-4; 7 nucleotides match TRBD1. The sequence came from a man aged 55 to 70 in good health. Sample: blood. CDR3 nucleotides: TGTGCCAGCAGTCCAGGGGGTTATGGTGAAAAACTGTTTTTT. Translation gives CASSPGGYGEKLFF.